This T cell receptor (beta chain) was captured by sequencing in a study of regulatory T cells in long-lasting Graves disease (dated by TCRdb to the early 2020s). For the study in its entirety: Newly diagnosed Graves' disease patients had taken antithyroid drugs for less than 3 months. Patients with persistent Graves' disease were compared with patients with newly diagnosed Graves' disease using TCR sequencing and RNA sequencing of peripheral blood. The study was conducted in China and was registered as a clinical trial. A total of around 35 samples underwent TCR sequencing, from around 13 patients with persistent Graves' disease and approximately 20 patients with newly diagnosed Graves' disease.

The paper's findings and limits, for the study overall: Lower TCR Shannon entropy and fewer highly expanded clones were observed in persistent Graves' disease patients than in newly diagnosed patients, which suggested clonal expansion. As a limitation, the authors acknowledged that the small sample size may reduce accuracy. The study examined only peripheral blood because the primary lesion, thyroid tissue, could not be accessed. A larger number of public clonotypes was shared among persistent patients (around 3,000) than among newly diagnosed patients (roughly 1,000). Only the TCR beta chain was sequenced and analyzed.

Library prep was done by multiplex PCR. Sequencing relied on an Illumina HiSeq 4000. CDR3 regions were amplified by Arm-PCR with iRepertoire HTBI primers to construct TCR beta libraries. PCR products were gel purified before sequencing. For the original study's pipeline: Across samples, fewer than 70 TRBV and roughly 13 TRBJ segments were identified and used for gene usage analysis of CDR3 amino acid clonotypes. Filtered high-quality paired reads were merged into contigs using COPE and FqMerger. Contigs were aligned with BLAST to IMGT TRBV, TRBD and TRBJ reference genes, and CDR3 was defined per IMGT. Highly expanded clones were defined as clonotypes with a frequency above 0.1%. Shannon entropy served as the measure of repertoire diversity, while the Gini coefficient captured V-J evenness. A clonotype was considered public if more than one individual shared it. The public reads were reanalyzed by TCRdb: fastp trimming at Q25, MiXCR alignment, in-frame beta chains only. For every CDR3 protein sequence, its rows merge into one entry that carries the most common genes and DNA. TCRdb's processing, not the authors' own work, is the source of the V and J calls. This sample holds around 500,000 distinct CDR3 sequences; around 15% were observed only once. The ten largest clonotypes hold 20% to 25% of the sample.

Only a few counts were recorded for this clonotype. This receptor's antigen is unknown. It has no much larger one-base neighbor in the sample; base qualities were not kept. The sample's time point, from its label and the paper: newly diagnosed GD, antithyroid drugs for less than 3 months. For both TCR sequencing and RNA sequencing, RNA was extracted from PBMCs in TRIzol. The diagnosis of Graves' disease followed American Thyroid Association guidelines. Recruitment of patients was carried out at an endocrinology department in Xi'an, China. From each patient, around 8.3 milliliters of peripheral blood was collected into an EDTA anticoagulant tube. Ficoll Paque Plus density gradient separation was used to isolate PBMCs, and no further T cell sorting was done. An Agilent 2100 Bioanalyzer and agarose gel were used to check RNA quality, while a NanoDrop 2000 measured RNA concentration. This sample also belongs to another study, concerning T cells in Graves' hyperthyroidism and ophthalmopathy. That second report states: Stable Graves' hyperthyroidism was defined as no progression to ophthalmopathy during 18 months of follow-up. The hyperthyroidism patients were between 18 and 65 years old and newly diagnosed, with a disease duration of less than 2 months. The study excluded patients with uncontrolled infections, other autoimmune diseases, pregnancy or lactation. Diagnoses were established on the basis of clinical symptoms, serum thyroxine and TRAb, thyroid ultrasound, and orbital computed tomography. For the first round of RT-PCR on the TCR CDR3, the HTBI primer set was used together with the Qiagen OneStep RT-PCR kit. Most expanded thyroid clonotypes (frequency above 0.001) were also found in blood, which suggests that blood repertoires may mirror thyroid immune responses. A model built on a 13 V-J signature distinguished ophthalmopathy from stable hyperthyroidism, reaching about 89% sensitivity and around 81% specificity in cross-validation and 80%/75% in testing. During validation, the model predicted progression to ophthalmopathy a median of approximately six months ahead of onset, with almost 71% sensitivity and about 72% specificity. To identify distinguishing TCR V-J signatures, a discovery cohort of 90 to 100 patients was used, comprising 43 with Graves' ophthalmopathy and some 57 with stable Graves' hyperthyroidism. Prospective prediction of ophthalmopathy was tested in an independent validation cohort of fewer than 20 hyperthyroidism patients and some 17 patients who later progressed to ophthalmopathy. The approximately 100 discovery patients were randomly divided into training and test sets at a 7:3 ratio. In six Graves' hyperthyroidism patients, the study also compared T-cell repertoires from thyroid tissue with T-cell repertoires from blood. Following sampling, methimazole starting at 30 mg daily was given to hyperthyroidism patients, and high-dose intravenous methylprednisolone was given to ophthalmopathy patients. Libraries were constructed in a second round of multiplex PCR, after which size selection and purification were carried out. The libraries were sequenced on an Illumina HiSeq2000 using paired-end 100 bp reads. SOAPnuke was used to process the raw data, throwing out any read that contained adapters or uncalled bases, had a mean Phred below 15, or lacked an exact constant-primer or identifier match. COPE v1.2.5 was used to merge high-quality paired reads, and clonotypes were defined as unique nucleotide sequences. Clonotypes were aligned to IMGT TRBV, TRBD and TRBJ reference segments using MiTCR v1.1. The analysis included only V-J combinations with a frequency above 0.0001, which together covered 99.2% of the repertoires. A TCS score was defined as the ratio of F50 (clonal expansion) to E x V (chaos), with BLOSUM62-based TCRdist applied between CDR3 peptides within each V-J. Welch's t-statistics and random forest reduced just over 500 V-J features to fewer than 15, which were used in a naive Bayes classifier (R e1071). Sample size was not statistically predetermined, and blinding of investigators to group allocation was not performed. The paper reports TCR Vbeta CDR3 sequencing of some 140 peripheral blood samples: around 45 ophthalmopathy, under 85 hyperthyroidism and about 17 progressor patients.

The receptor's source is a woman aged 35-65 years with Graves disease. Donor details come from another sample of the same person, matched by shared clones. This sample comprised peripheral blood mononuclear cells (PBMCs), obtained at new diagnosis, from a patient treated with antithyroid drugs.

The nucleotide sequence is given as TGCAGTGCTAGTTCGGGGTCGACCTACGAGCAGTACTTC. The resulting protein is CSASSGSTYEQYF. Recombination joined TRBV20-1 with TRBJ2-7, and possibly TRBD2, on 5 matching bases. In the germline V gene (reference sequence), CDR1 corresponds to DFQATT and CDR2 to SNEGSKA. Trimming at the junction amounts to 3 bases on V and 2 bases on J, and the germline ends lie 11 bases apart. Counted from cysteine to phenylalanine, this CDR3 has 13 amino acids. Only CDR3 DNA is held: 39 bases, read in frame from base 1.